The 22 T cell receptor beta chains presented below share a single source sample, sequenced in a study of blood T cells in healthy people across ages. The authors ran a second PCR of 7 to 11 cycles using a sample-barcoded 5' primer and a J-beta primer mix. MiXCR, applied by TCRdb to the 5' RACE reads, yields one record per CDR3 protein. The table includes about 800,000 distinct CDR3 sequences, 58% detected once. The source material was blood. These receptors were obtained from a man aged 30 to 45 in good health.

The V gene is TRBV20-1, the J gene TRBJ2-7; D is possibly TRBD1 (5 bases). The CDR3 sequence is 14 residues long. The germline V gene has CDR1 DFQATT and CDR2 SNEGSKA (reference sequence). V dropped 1 base and J dropped 1 base, with 11 bases sitting between them. The CDR3 bases are TGCAGTGCTAGAGTCAGGGCAGAGTCCTACGAGCAGTACTTC. This gives the protein CSARVRAESYEQYF.

This clonotype was found a few times. CDR3 protein: CASSLNNYEQYF. In DNA form, the CDR3 reads TGTGCCAGCAGCTTAAATAACTACGAGCAGTACTTC. The V and J genes are TRBV7-2 and TRBJ2-7, with D unresolved. The length of the CDR3 is 12 residues. Germline loops: CDR1 SGHTA, CDR2 FQGNSA. V was cut by 2 bases and J by 3 bases, with 5 bases left in between.

The chain carries TRBV12-3 or TRBV12-4 and TRBJ2-3; 9 bases are shared with TRBD1. The CDR3 contains 16 residues. Trimming took 3 bases from V and 4 from J; bases not matched to a gene: 8. CDR3: CASSFLGTGNADTQYF. CDR3 coding DNA: TGTGCCAGCAGTTTTCTTGGGACAGGGAATGCAGATACGCAGTATTTT.

About this clonotype: A single base separates this from a much larger clone, so it may be a read error. In DNA form, the CDR3 reads TGTGCCAGCAGTTATAACAATCAGCCCCAGCATTTT. As protein: CASSYNNQPQHF. V gene TRBV6-2 or TRBV6-3 combines with J gene TRBJ1-5; no firm D call. V dropped 3 bases and J dropped 3 bases, with 3 bases sitting between them. The CDR3 totals 12 residues. Germline V CDR1 and CDR2: MNHEY, SVGEGT.

The chain has TRBV2 and TRBJ2-3; a possible D gene is TRBD2 (5 bases). The V gene's germline CDR1 is SNHLY and CDR2 FYNNEI. The CDR3 covers 12 residues. Trimming took 6 bases from V and 6 from J, leaving 10 bases between them. CDR3 sequence: CASRYSVDTQYF. The DNA for the CDR3 is TGTGCCAGCAGGTATAGCGTGGATACGCAGTATTTT.

This clonotype was observed a handful of times. The chain joins TRBV20-1 to TRBJ2-1; perhaps TRBD2 as D (6 bases). The CDR3 contains 13 residues. The V end lost 4 bases, the J end lost 7 bases, and 14 bases lay between the germline ends. Germline loops: CDR1 DFQATT, CDR2 SNEGSKA (reference sequence). This chain's CDR3 is CSAIGGKRNEQFF. The CDR3 DNA follows: TGCAGTGCTATTGGGGGGAAGCGAAATGAGCAGTTCTTC.

This clonotype has a handful of counts. The chain links TRBV20-1 to TRBJ2-3; 11 bases fit TRBD2. The junction had 2 bases not matched to a gene; V was cut back by 6 bases and J by 6 bases. Germline CDR1 reads DFQATT; CDR2 reads SNEGSKA (reference sequence). This CDR3 region has 12 residues. CDR3 sequence reads: CSARTSGDTQYF. The CDR3, as DNA: TGCAGTGCCCGGACTAGCGGGGATACGCAGTATTTT.

In its sample, this clonotype was seen once. The J gene is TRBJ1-1, the V gene TRBV6-1, with D possibly being TRBD1 (5 bases). The CDR3 extends over 14 amino acids. Trimming pared 4 bases from V and 7 bases from J, leaving 16 bases between. Germline lookup yields CDR1 MNHNS and CDR2 SASEGT. This CDR3 is CASSVVRAVGEAFF. As DNA, the CDR3 is TGTGCCAGCAGTGTTGTCAGGGCGGTCGGTGAAGCTTTCTTT.

This sequence joins TRBV12-3 or TRBV12-4 and TRBJ1-2; maybe TRBD1 (5 bases). The CDR3 consists of 15 residues. Trimming shortened V by 2 bases and J by 2 bases, and 12 bases separated the two germline ends. CDR3 region: CASSLFGGANYGYTF. The DNA of the CDR3 is TGTGCCAGCAGTTTATTCGGGGGAGCGAACTATGGCTACACCTTC.

The chain links TRBV7-9 to TRBJ1-2, with D possibly matching TRBD1 (5 bases). There are 14 residues in the CDR3. The germline V gene has CDR1 SEHNR and CDR2 FQNEAQ (reference sequence). Trimming took off 1 base at V and 7 bases at J, with 13 bases between the two ends. The CDR3 nucleotides are TGTGCCAGCAGCTTAGGGGGACCGGTTCGTGGCTACACCTTC. Translated, it gives CASSLGGPVRGYTF.

This sequence joins TRBV20-1 and TRBJ2-1, with TRBD2 matching over 7 bases. The trim removed 3 bases at V and 6 bases at J, leaving 11 bases unmatched. Germline V CDR1 and CDR2: DFQATT, SNEGSKA (reference sequence). This CDR3 is built from 15 residues. CDR3 protein: CSASHPGLPSNEQFF. CDR3 bases: TGCAGTGCTAGTCATCCGGGACTACCTTCCAATGAGCAGTTCTTC.

The V call is TRBV6-5, the J call TRBJ2-6; D perhaps matches TRBD1 (5 bases). Germline lookup yields CDR1 MNHEY and CDR2 SVGAGI. The V end lost 0 bases, the J end lost 4 bases, and 10 bases lay between the germline ends. CDR3 size: 16 residues. CDR3 nucleotide sequence: TGTGCCAGCAGTTACTCTGCCAGGGCCGGGGCCAACGTCCTGACTTTC. It yields the protein CASSYSARAGANVLTF.

The J gene is TRBJ1-2, the V gene TRBV25-1; D is ambiguous. The CDR3 totals 12 residues. The V end lost 3 bases, the J end lost 4 bases, and 6 bases lay between the germline ends. Germline assignment: CDR1 MGHDK and CDR2 SYGVNS. CDR3 bases: TGTGCCAGCAGTGATTTTTCCTATGGCTACACCTTC. Encoded protein: CASSDFSYGYTF.

The CDR3 is CASSLYLDNSPLHF. The CDR3 DNA follows: TGTGCCAGCAGCTTGTACCTAGATAATTCACCCCTCCACTTT. The chain is built from TRBV7-2 and TRBJ1-6; no reliable D call. CDR3 length: 14 amino acids. Trimming took off 3 bases at V and 5 bases at J, with 8 bases between the two ends. Germline CDR1 reads SGHTA; CDR2 reads FQGNSA.

The V and J genes are TRBV7-2 and TRBJ2-1; the match to TRBD2 covers 12 bases. The CDR3 is made up of 13 amino acids. CDR1 and CDR2 from the germline V gene are SGHTA and FQGNSA. V was pared by 11 bases and J by 9 bases, with 8 bases of the junction left unmatched. The CDR3 coding sequence is TGTGCCGGACGACTAGCGGGAGAAACTGAGCAGTTCTTC. This translates into CAGRLAGETEQFF.

Concerning this clonotype itself: One end of the junction does not line up with germline, which may come from a read error. The chain uses TRBV28 and TRBJ1-5; D unresolved. Germline CDR1 and CDR2: MDHEN and SYDVKM. This CDR3 contains 12 residues. The chain's CDR3 is CASTSSKQPQHF. The CDR3 nucleotides read TGTGCCAGCACATCTAGCAAGCAGCCCCAGCATTTT.

The V and J genes are TRBV7-8 and TRBJ2-3, with D tentatively TRBD2 (5 bases). CDR1 is SGHVS and CDR2 is FQNEAQ in the germline V gene. The CDR3 runs to 15 residues. Trimming took off 4 bases at V and 0 bases at J, with 11 bases between the two ends. CDR3 amino acids: CASSSPTISTDTQYF. DNA for the CDR3: TGTGCCAGCAGCTCCCCGACTATTAGCACAGATACGCAGTATTTT.

The chain combines TRBV20-1 with TRBJ2-7; D not certain. The CDR3 runs 12 residues. From germline, CDR1 is DFQATT and CDR2 SNEGSKA (reference sequence). V dropped 0 bases and J dropped 9 bases, with 12 bases sitting between them. The CDR3 DNA reads TGCAGTGCTAGAGATAGTAGTTTGGGGCAGTACTTC. This codes for CSARDSSLGQYF.

This clonotype was seen only a few times. V usage is TRBV10-2 and J usage is TRBJ1-5; D might be TRBD1 (5 bases). Germline-derived CDR1 and CDR2 are WSHSY and SAAADI. The CDR3 consists of 13 residues. With 8 bases removed from V and 5 bases from J, the gap between germline ends came to 13 bases. CDR3 bases: TGCGCCAGCCAAAACACGGGGGATCAGCCCCAGCATTTT. Translation: CASQNTGDQPQHF.

This clonotype was seen only a few times. The chain is built from TRBV29-1 and TRBJ2-5; TRBD2 aligns across 7 bases. Germline V gene lookup returns CDR1 SQVTM and CDR2 ANQGSEA. V was clipped by 3 bases and J by 1 base; unmatched bases: 5. The length of the CDR3 is 14 residues. This CDR3 reads CSVDRGRSQETQYF. The CDR3 nucleotides are TGCAGCGTTGATCGCGGGAGAAGCCAAGAGACCCAGTACTTC.

J is TRBJ2-7 and V is TRBV9; 8 nucleotides align to TRBD1. V dropped 3 bases and J dropped 3; count of bases not matched to a gene: 5. The CDR3 spans 14 residues. Germline V gene sequence: CDR1 SGDLS, CDR2 YYNGEE. Written as DNA, the CDR3 is TGTGCCAGCAGCGCGGGACAGGTAGGCTACGAGCAGTACTTC. Its translation is CASSAGQVGYEQYF.

Notes on this clonotype: Compared with germline, one end of the junction differs, possibly owing to a read error. The chain uses TRBV25-1 and TRBJ2-1; either TRBD1 or TRBD2 may supply D (5 bases each). Germline V gene lookup returns CDR1 MGHDK and CDR2 SYGVNS. This CDR3 spans 14 amino acids. CDR3 nucleotide sequence: TGTGCCAGCAGCGAATGGGGGAACCACAATGAGCAGTTCTTC. Amino acids: CASSEWGNHNEQFF. Full variable domain (outside the CDR3, taken from reference TRBV25-1 and TRBJ2-1): EADIYQTPRYLVIGTGKKITLECSQTMGHDKMYWYQQDPGMELHLIHYSYGVNSTEKGDLSSESTVSRIRTEHFPLTLESARPSHTSQYLCASSEWGNHNEQFFGPGTRLTVL.